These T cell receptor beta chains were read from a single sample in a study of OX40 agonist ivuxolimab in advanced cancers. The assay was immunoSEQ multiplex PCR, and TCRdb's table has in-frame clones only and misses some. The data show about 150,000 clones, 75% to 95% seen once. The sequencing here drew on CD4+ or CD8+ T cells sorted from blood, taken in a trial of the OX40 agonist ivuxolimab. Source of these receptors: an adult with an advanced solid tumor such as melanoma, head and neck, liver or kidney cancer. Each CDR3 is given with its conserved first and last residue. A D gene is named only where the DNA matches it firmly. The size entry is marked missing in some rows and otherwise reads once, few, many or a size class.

CDR3 DNA: TGTGCCAGCAGCTTAACGGCAGGAAACACTGAAGCTTTCTTT
CDR3 protein: CASSLTAGNTEAFF
clone size: NA
V gene: TRBV7-8
J gene: TRBJ1-1
D gene: NA

CDR3 DNA: TGTGCCAGTCGACAGGGCGGGAACACCGGGGAGCTGTTTTTT
CDR3 protein: CASRQGGNTGELFF
clone size: NA
V gene: TRBV19
J gene: TRBJ2-2
D gene: TRBD1

CDR3 DNA: TGCGCCAGCAGCTTGGGCAGGGCCACTAATGAAAAACTGTTTTTT
CDR3 protein: CASSLGRATNEKLFF
clone size: NA
V gene: TRBV5-1
J gene: TRBJ1-4
D gene: NA

CDR3 DNA: TGCGCCAGCAGTGCACAGCGGGGAAGCTCCTACGAGCAGTACTTC
CDR3 protein: CASSAQRGSSYEQYF
clone size: once
V gene: TRBV10-2
J gene: TRBJ2-7
D gene: TRBD2

CDR3 DNA: TGTGCCAGTAGCCGATTCAGCCTAGAAGGTTCACCCCTCCACTTT
CDR3 protein: CASSRFSLEGSPLHF
clone size: NA
V gene: TRBV19
J gene: TRBJ1-6
D gene: NA

CDR3 DNA: TGTGCCAGCAGCTTCGGGACAGCGAACACCGGGGAGCTGTTTTTT
CDR3 protein: CASSFGTANTGELFF
clone size: NA
V gene: TRBV5-6
J gene: TRBJ2-2
D gene: TRBD1

CDR3 DNA: TGTGCCAGCAGCTTAATACAGGGTGTCACTGAAGCTTTCTTT
CDR3 protein: CASSLIQGVTEAFF
clone size: few
V gene: TRBV7-2
J gene: TRBJ1-1
D gene: NA

CDR3 DNA: TGCGCCAGCAGCTTGGACAGGGACAATCAGCCCCAGCATTTT
CDR3 protein: CASSLDRDNQPQHF
clone size: NA
V gene: TRBV5-1
J gene: TRBJ1-5
D gene: NA

CDR3 DNA: TGTGCCAGCAGTTACTCGCAGACGCCGGCTAACTATGGCTACACCTTC
CDR3 protein: CASSYSQTPANYGYTF
clone size: NA
V gene: TRBV6-6
J gene: TRBJ1-2
D gene: NA

CDR3 DNA: TGTGCCAGTAGTATCAAAACCACTAGCGGGAGCTCCTACGAGCAGTACTTC
CDR3 protein: CASSIKTTSGSSYEQYF
clone size: NA
V gene: TRBV19
J gene: TRBJ2-7
D gene: TRBD2

CDR3 DNA: TGTGCCAGCAGTCCGGGACGGATGAACTTGAACACTGAAGCTTTCTTT
CDR3 protein: CASSPGRMNLNTEAFF
clone size: few
V gene: TRBV28
J gene: TRBJ1-1
D gene: NA

CDR3 DNA: TGTGCCAGCAGTCAGACCTACTCCTACAATGAGCAGTTCTTC
CDR3 protein: CASSQTYSYNEQFF
clone size: NA
V gene: TRBV28
J gene: TRBJ2-1
D gene: NA

CDR3 DNA: TGTGCCAGCAGCAAAAAAGTGGACTCTGGAAACACCATATATTTT
CDR3 protein: CASSKKVDSGNTIYF
clone size: NA
V gene: TRBV21-1
J gene: TRBJ1-3
D gene: NA

CDR3 DNA: TGTGCCAGCACCTGGACTAGCGGCCCCTACGAGCAGTACTTC
CDR3 protein: CASTWTSGPYEQYF
clone size: NA
V gene: TRBV2
J gene: TRBJ2-7
D gene: TRBD2

CDR3 DNA: TGTGCCAGCAGCACGACCGATGGCTACACCTTC
CDR3 protein: CASSTTDGYTF
clone size: NA
V gene: TRBV2
J gene: TRBJ1-2
D gene: NA

CDR3 DNA: TGTGCCAGCAGTGCCTCGACAGGGCCGGGCGAAAAACTGTTTTTT
CDR3 protein: CASSASTGPGEKLFF
clone size: NA
V gene: TRBV25-1
J gene: TRBJ1-4
D gene: TRBD1

CDR3 DNA: TGTGCCATCAGTCAATGGACAGGGGGCAATGAGCAGTTCTTC
CDR3 protein: CAISQWTGGNEQFF
clone size: NA
V gene: TRBV10-3
J gene: TRBJ2-1
D gene: TRBD1

CDR3 DNA: TGTGCCAGCAGCTTACATCCTAGCGGGAGGAACAATGAGCAGTTCTTC
CDR3 protein: CASSLHPSGRNNEQFF
clone size: NA
V gene: TRBV7-8
J gene: TRBJ2-1
D gene: TRBD2

CDR3 DNA: TGTGCCAGCTCACCATCGGGAGCAGCAGGACAGCCCCAGCATTTT
CDR3 protein: CASSPSGAAGQPQHF
clone size: NA
V gene: TRBV18
J gene: TRBJ1-5
D gene: NA

CDR3 DNA: TGCGCCAGCAGCTTGGTGGCAGAGGGCCCTGAAGCTTTCTTT
CDR3 protein: CASSLVAEGPEAFF
clone size: NA
V gene: TRBV5-1
J gene: TRBJ1-1
D gene: NA

CDR3 DNA: TGTGCCAGCAGTGCCTGGGGCAGCTCCTACGAGCAGTACTTC
CDR3 protein: CASSAWGSSYEQYF
clone size: NA
V gene: TRBV11-2
J gene: TRBJ2-7
D gene: NA

CDR3 DNA: TGTGCCAGCAGTGTGAACAGTCCTCAGCCCCAGCATTTT
CDR3 protein: CASSVNSPQPQHF
clone size: NA
V gene: TRBV6-1
J gene: TRBJ1-5
D gene: NA

CDR3 DNA: TGTGCCAGCAAGGGAGACGGGGCCAACGTCCTGACTTTC
CDR3 protein: CASKGDGANVLTF
clone size: NA
V gene: TRBV2
J gene: TRBJ2-6
D gene: NA

CDR3 DNA: TGTGCCAGCAGTTACTCGACCGGGACAGGTAGCTACGAGCAGTACTTC
CDR3 protein: CASSYSTGTGSYEQYF
clone size: NA
V gene: TRBV6-5
J gene: TRBJ2-7
D gene: TRBD1

CDR3 DNA: TGTGCCAGCAGACACCAAGAGACCCAGTACTTC
CDR3 protein: CASRHQETQYF
clone size: NA
V gene: TRBV2
J gene: TRBJ2-5
D gene: NA

CDR3 DNA: TGTGCCAGCAGTCCCCGCGCGGGTCTGAACTCTGGAAACACCATATATTTT
CDR3 protein: CASSPRAGLNSGNTIYF
clone size: NA
V gene: TRBV27
J gene: TRBJ1-3
D gene: NA

CDR3 DNA: TGTGCCTGGAGCGACCCAAGCGGGATCACCTACAATGAGCAGTTCTTC
CDR3 protein: CAWSDPSGITYNEQFF
clone size: NA
V gene: TRBV30
J gene: TRBJ2-1
D gene: TRBD2

CDR3 DNA: TGTGCAAGTCGCTTAATGTCACAAGCTAATCGAAACACCATATATTTT
CDR3 protein: CASRLMSQANRNTIYF
clone size: NA
V gene: TRBV12-2
J gene: TRBJ1-3
D gene: NA